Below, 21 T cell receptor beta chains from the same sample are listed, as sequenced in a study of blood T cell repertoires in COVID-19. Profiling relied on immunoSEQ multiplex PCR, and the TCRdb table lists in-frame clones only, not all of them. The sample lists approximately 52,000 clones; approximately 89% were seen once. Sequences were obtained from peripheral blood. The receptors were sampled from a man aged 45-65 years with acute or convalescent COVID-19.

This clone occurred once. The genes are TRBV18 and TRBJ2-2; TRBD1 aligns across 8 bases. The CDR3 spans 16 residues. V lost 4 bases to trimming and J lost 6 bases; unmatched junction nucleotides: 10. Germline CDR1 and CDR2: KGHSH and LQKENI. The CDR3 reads CASSQLLTGASGELFF. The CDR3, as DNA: TGTGCCAGCTCACAATTATTGACAGGGGCATCCGGGGAGCTGTTTTTT.

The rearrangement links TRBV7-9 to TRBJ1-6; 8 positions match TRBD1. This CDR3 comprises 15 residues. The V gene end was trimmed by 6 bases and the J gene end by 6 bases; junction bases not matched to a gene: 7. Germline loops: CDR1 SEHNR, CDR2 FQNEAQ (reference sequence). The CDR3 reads CASSQETGGNSPLHF. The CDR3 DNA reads TGTGCCAGCAGTCAAGAAACAGGGGGTAATTCACCCCTCCACTTT.

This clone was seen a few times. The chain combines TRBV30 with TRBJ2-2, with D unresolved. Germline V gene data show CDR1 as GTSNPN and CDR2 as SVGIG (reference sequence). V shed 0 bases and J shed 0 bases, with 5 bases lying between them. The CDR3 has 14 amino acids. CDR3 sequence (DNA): TGTGCCTGGAGTGTACTGGCGAACACCGGGGAGCTGTTTTTT. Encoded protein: CAWSVLANTGELFF. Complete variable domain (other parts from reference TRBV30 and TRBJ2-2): SQTIHQWPATLVQPVGSPLSLECTVEGTSNPNLYWYRQAAGRGLQLLFYSVGIGQISSEVPQNLSASRPQDRQFILSSKKLLLSDSGFYLCAWSVLANTGELFFGEGSRLTVL.

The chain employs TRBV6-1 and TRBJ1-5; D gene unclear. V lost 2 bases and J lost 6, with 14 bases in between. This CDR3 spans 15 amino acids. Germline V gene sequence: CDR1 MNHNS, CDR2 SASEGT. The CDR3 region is CASSELFSRSQPQHF. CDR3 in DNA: TGTGCCAGCAGTGAACTCTTCAGTCGCAGTCAGCCCCAGCATTTT.

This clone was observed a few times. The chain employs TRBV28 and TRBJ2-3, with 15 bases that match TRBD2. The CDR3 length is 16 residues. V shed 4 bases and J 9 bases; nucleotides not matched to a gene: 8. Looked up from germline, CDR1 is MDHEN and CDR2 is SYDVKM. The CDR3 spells CASSSRTSGGAMTQYF. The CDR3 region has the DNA TGTGCCAGCAGTTCCCGGACTAGCGGGGGGGCGATGACGCAGTATTTT. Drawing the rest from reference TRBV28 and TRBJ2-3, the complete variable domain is DVKVTQSSRYLVKRTGEKVFLECVQDMDHENMFWYRQDPGLGLRLIYFSYDVKMKEKGDIPEGYSVSREKKERFSLILESASTNQTSMYLCASSSRTSGGAMTQYFGPGTRLTVL.

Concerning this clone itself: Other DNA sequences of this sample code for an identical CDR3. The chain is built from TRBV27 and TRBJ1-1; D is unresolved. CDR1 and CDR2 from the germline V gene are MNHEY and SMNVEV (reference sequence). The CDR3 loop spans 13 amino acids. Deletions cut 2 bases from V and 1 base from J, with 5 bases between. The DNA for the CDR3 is TGTGCCAGCAGTTTACGGGAGAACACTGAAGCTTTCTTT. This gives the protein CASSLRENTEAFF.

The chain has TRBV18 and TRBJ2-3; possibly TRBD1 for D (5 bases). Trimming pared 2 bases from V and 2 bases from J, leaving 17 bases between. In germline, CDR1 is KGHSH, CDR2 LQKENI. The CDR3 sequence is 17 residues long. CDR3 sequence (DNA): TGTGCCAGCTCACCAATTGGAGTCGGACAACCCACAGATACGCAGTATTTT. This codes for CASSPIGVGQPTDTQYF.

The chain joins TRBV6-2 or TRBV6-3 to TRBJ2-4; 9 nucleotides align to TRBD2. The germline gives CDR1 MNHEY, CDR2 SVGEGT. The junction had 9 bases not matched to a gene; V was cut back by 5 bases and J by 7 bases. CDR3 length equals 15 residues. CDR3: CASSSSRAGGNIQYF. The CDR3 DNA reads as TGTGCCAGCAGTAGTAGCCGCGCGGGGGGGAACATTCAGTACTTC.

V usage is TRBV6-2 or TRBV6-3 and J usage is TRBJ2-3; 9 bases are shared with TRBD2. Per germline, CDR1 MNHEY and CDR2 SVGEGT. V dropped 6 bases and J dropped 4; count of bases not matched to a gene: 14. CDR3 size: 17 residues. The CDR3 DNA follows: TGTGCCAGCAGCCCCTCCCCGACTAGCGGTAGCGCAGATACGCAGTATTTT. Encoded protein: CASSPSPTSGSADTQYF.

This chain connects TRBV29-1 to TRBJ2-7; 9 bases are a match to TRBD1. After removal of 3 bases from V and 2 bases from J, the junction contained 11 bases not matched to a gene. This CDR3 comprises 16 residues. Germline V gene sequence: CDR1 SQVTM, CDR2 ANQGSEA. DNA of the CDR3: TGCAGCGTTGAGGGGGTGGGACAGGGTGTAGCCTACGAGCAGTACTTC. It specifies CSVEGVGQGVAYEQYF.

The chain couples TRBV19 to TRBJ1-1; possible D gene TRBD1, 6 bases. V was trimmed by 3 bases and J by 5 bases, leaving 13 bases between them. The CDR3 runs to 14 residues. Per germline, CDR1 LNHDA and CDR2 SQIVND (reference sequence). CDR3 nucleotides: TGTGCCAGTAGTATTGGGGGCCGTAGGACTGAAGCTTTCTTT. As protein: CASSIGGRRTEAFF.

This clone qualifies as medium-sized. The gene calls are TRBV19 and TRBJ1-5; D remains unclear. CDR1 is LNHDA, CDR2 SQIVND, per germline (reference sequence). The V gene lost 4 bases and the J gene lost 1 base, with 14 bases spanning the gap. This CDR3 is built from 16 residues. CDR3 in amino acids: CASSKTDLQSNQPQHF. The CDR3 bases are TGTGCCAGTAGTAAAACAGATCTCCAGAGCAATCAGCCCCAGCATTTT.

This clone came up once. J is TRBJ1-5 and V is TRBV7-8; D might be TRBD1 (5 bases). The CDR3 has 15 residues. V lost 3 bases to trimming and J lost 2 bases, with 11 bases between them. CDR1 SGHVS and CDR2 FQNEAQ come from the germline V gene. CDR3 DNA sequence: TGTGCCAGCAGCTTGCAGGGTCGTGGCAATCAGCCCCAGCATTTT. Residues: CASSLQGRGNQPQHF.

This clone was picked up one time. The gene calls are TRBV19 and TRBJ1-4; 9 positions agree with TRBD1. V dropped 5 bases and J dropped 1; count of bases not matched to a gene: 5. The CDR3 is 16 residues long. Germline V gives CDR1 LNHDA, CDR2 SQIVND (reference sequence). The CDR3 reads CASSEDRGLTNEKLFF. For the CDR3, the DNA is TGTGCCAGTAGTGAGGACAGGGGATTAACTAATGAAAAACTGTTTTTT. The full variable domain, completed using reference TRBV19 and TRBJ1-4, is DGGITQSPKYLFRKEGQNVTLSCEQNLNHDAMYWYRQDPGQGLRLIYYSQIVNDFQKGDIAEGYSVSREKKESFPLTVTSAQKNPTAFYLCASSEDRGLTNEKLFFGSGTQLSVL.

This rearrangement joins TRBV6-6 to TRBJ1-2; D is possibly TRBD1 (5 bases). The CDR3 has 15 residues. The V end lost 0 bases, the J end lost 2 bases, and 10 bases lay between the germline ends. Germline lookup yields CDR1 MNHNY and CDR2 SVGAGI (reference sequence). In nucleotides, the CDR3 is TGTGCCAGCAGTTACTCGGGGCCATCCAACTATGGCTACACCTTC. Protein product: CASSYSGPSNYGYTF.

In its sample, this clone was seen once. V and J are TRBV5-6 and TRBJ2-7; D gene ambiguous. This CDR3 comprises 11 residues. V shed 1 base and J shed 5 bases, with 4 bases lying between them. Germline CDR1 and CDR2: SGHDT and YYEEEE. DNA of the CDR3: TGTGCCAGCAGCTTGCTAGACGAGCAGTACTTC. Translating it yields CASSLLDEQYF. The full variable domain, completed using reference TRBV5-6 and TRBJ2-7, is DAGVTQSPTHLIKTRGQQVTLRCSPKSGHDTVSWYQQALGQGPQFIFQYYEEEERQRGNFPDRFSGHQFPNYSSELNVNALLLGDSALYLCASSLLDEQYFGPGTRLTVT.

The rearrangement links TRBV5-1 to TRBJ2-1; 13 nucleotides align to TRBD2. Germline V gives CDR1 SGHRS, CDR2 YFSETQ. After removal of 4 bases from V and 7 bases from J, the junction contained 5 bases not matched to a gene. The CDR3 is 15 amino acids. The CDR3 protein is CASSLTSGGYNEQFF. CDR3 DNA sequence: TGCGCCAGCAGCCTGACTAGCGGGGGGTATAATGAGCAGTTCTTC.

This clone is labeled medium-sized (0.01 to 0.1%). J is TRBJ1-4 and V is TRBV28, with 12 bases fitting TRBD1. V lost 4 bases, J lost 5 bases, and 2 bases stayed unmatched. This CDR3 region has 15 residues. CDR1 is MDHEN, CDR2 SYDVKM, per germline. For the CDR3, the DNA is TGTGCCAGCAGTTCGGGACAGGGGGCGAATGAAAAACTGTTTTTT. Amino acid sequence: CASSSGQGANEKLFF.

The CDR3 region is CASSSGTSGAGDTQYF. The CDR3 DNA reads TGTGCCAGTAGTTCTGGGACTAGCGGGGCTGGAGATACGCAGTATTTT. The chain carries TRBV19 and TRBJ2-3; 13 bases agree with TRBD2. The CDR3 is 16 amino acids. CDR1 LNHDA and CDR2 SQIVND come from the germline V gene (reference sequence). The junction had 7 bases not matched to a gene; V was cut back by 5 bases and J by 5 bases.

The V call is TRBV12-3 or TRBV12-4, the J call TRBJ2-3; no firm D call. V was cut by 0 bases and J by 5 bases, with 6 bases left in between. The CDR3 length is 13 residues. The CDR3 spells CASSLAQKDTQYF. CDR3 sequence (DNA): TGTGCCAGCAGTTTAGCACAGAAAGATACGCAGTATTTT.

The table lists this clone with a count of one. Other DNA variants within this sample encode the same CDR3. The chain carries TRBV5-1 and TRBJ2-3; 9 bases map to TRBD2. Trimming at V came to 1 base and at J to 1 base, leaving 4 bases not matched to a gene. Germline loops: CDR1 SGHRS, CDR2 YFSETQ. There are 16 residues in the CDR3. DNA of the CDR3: TGCGCCAGCAGCTTGCCGTTAGCGGGGGGCACAGATACGCAGTATTTT. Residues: CASSLPLAGGTDTQYF.